Below are 2 T cell receptor beta chains sequenced from a single sample in a study of blood T cell repertoires in COVID-19. Sequencing used immunoSEQ multiplex PCR; TCRdb keeps in-frame clones, though not all of them. In the table there are about 140,000 clones, 85% to 90% of which are singletons. The sample was peripheral blood. Receptors were obtained from an elderly woman with acute or convalescent COVID-19.

This chain links TRBV7-2 with TRBJ1-2, with 7 bases fitting TRBD1. CDR1 is SGHTA, CDR2 FQGNSA, per germline. The CDR3 length is 14 residues. The ends lost 5 bases at V and 8 bases at J; junction bases unmatched: 11. The CDR3 nucleotides are TGTGCCAGCAGCCTAGACAGGGTTGATGGAGGCTACACCTTC. Amino acid sequence: CASSLDRVDGGYTF.

Notes on this clone: The same CDR3 can be traced to other DNA sequences in this sample. The genes are TRBV19 and TRBJ1-1, with a possible D match to TRBD1 (5 bases). Germline lookup yields CDR1 LNHDA and CDR2 SQIVND (reference sequence). The CDR3 covers 13 residues. V dropped 3 bases and J dropped 1 base, with 6 bases sitting between them. CDR3 coding DNA: TGTGCCAGTAGTATCAGGGAGAACACTGAAGCTTTCTTT. As protein: CASSIRENTEAFF.